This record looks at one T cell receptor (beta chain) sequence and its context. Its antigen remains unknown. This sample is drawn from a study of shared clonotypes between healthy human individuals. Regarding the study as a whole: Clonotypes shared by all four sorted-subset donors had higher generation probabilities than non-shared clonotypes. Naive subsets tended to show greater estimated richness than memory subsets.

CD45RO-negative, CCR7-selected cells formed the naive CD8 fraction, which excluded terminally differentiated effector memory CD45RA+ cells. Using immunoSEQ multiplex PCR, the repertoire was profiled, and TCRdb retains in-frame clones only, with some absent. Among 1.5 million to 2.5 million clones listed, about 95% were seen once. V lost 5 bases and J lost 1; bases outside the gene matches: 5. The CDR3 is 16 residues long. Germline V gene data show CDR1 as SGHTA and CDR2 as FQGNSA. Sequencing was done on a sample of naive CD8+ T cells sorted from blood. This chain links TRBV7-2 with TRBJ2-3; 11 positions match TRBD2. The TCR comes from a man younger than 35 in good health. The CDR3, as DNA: TGTGCCAGCAGCCCCGGGACTAGCGGAGGCACAGATACGCAGTATTTT. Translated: CASSPGTSGGTDTQYF.